This T cell receptor (beta chain) was sequenced during a study of T cell repertoires in cytomegalovirus infection. In this sample, this clonotype turned up many times. TCRdb called the reads again in MiXCR, with one record for every CDR3 protein. This table has roughly 300,000 distinct CDR3 sequences, 9% to 9.5% appearing once. The V and J ends lost 0 bases and 0 bases, in that order; junction bases with no gene match: 5. Germline V CDR1 and CDR2: SGDLS, YYNGEE. The CDR3 spans 17 residues. The chain links TRBV9 to TRBJ2-5; TRBD1 matches 10 bases. What was sequenced was PBMCs. The TCR comes from a human donor in good health (CMV status not recorded). Some clones in this sample may be carry-over from other donors' samples. The CDR3 bases are TGTGCCAGCAGCGTAGGTCTGGGACAGGGGTACCAAGAGACCCAGTACTTC. Amino acids: CASSVGLGQGYQETQYF.